The 30 T cell receptor beta chains below come from one sample, sequenced in a study of blood T cell repertoires in COVID-19. Here immunoSEQ multiplex PCR was the method, and the copy in TCRdb shows in-frame clones only, minus some. The sample contains about 120,000 clones, over 75% of which appear only once. Sequencing was done on a sample of peripheral blood. These receptors originate from an elderly man with acute or convalescent COVID-19.

The gene calls are TRBV4-2 and TRBJ2-1, with D possibly TRBD2 on 6 matching bases. This CDR3 has 16 residues. Trimming removed 1 base from V and 10 bases from J, with 20 bases in between. Germline values: CDR1 LGHNA, CDR2 YNFKEQ. The CDR3 region is CASSQVTSAPPMEQFF. The CDR3 DNA sequence: TGTGCCAGCAGCCAAGTGACTAGTGCCCCACCTATGGAGCAGTTCTTC.

In the case of this clone: This sample includes further DNA sequences coding for the same CDR3. The chain couples TRBV3-1 (or the pseudogene TRBV3-2) to TRBJ1-5; D is perhaps TRBD1 (5 bases). Germline CDR1 reads LGHDT; CDR2 reads YNNKEL (reference sequence). The CDR3 runs 14 residues. The V gene lost 1 base and the J gene lost 4 bases, with 8 bases spanning the gap. The CDR3: CASSQAGGNQPQHF. CDR3 DNA: TGTGCCAGCAGCCAAGCGGGGGGAAATCAGCCCCAGCATTTT.

The V and J genes are TRBV3-1 (or the pseudogene TRBV3-2) and TRBJ2-1; 7 bases map to TRBD1. The germline gives CDR1 LGHDT, CDR2 YNNKEL (reference sequence). Trimming took 0 bases from V and 1 from J; bases not matched to a gene: 0. This CDR3 comprises 15 residues. The CDR3 nucleotides are TGTGCCAGCAGCCAAGAGGGACAGTCCTACAATGAGCAGTTCTTC. Residues: CASSQEGQSYNEQFF.

This clone appeared a few times. The CDR3 spells CASSIAVNTEAFF. Here the CDR3 DNA reads TGTGCCAGTAGTATAGCGGTAAACACTGAAGCTTTCTTT. This rearrangement joins TRBV19 to TRBJ1-1; D unclear. The CDR3 loop spans 13 amino acids. V was cut by 1 base and J by 2 bases, with 5 bases left in between. Germline V gene data show CDR1 as LNHDA and CDR2 as SQIVND (reference sequence). The full variable domain, its missing parts supplied by reference TRBV19 and TRBJ1-1, is DGGITQSPKYLFRKEGQNVTLSCEQNLNHDAMYWYRQDPGQGLRLIYYSQIVNDFQKGDIAEGYSVSREKKESFPLTVTSAQKNPTAFYLCASSIAVNTEAFFGQGTRLTVV.

The chain couples TRBV7-2 to TRBJ1-1; no firm D call. The CDR3 totals 12 residues. CDR1 and CDR2 (germline): SGHTA, FQGNSA. Between the trimmed V and J ends, which lost 3 bases and 11 bases, there was a span of 13 bases. CDR3 nucleotide sequence: TGTGCCAGCAGCTTTCTGAAGCTTTCGGCTTTCTTT. Its protein product is CASSFLKLSAFF.

V gene TRBV5-5 combines with J gene TRBJ1-1; TRBD1 agrees at 7 bases. This CDR3 is 14 amino acids long. Germline V gene sequence: CDR1 SGHKS, CDR2 YYEKEE (reference sequence). After removal of 2 bases from V and 4 bases from J, the junction contained 5 bases not matched to a gene. The CDR3: CASSFPTGATEAFF. The CDR3 DNA reads TGTGCCAGCAGCTTTCCCACAGGGGCCACTGAAGCTTTCTTT.

The genes are TRBV30 and TRBJ1-2, with 10 bases fitting TRBD1. V dropped 3 bases and J dropped 4; count of bases not matched to a gene: 8. The CDR3 sequence is 15 residues long. From germline, CDR1 is GTSNPN and CDR2 SVGIG (reference sequence). In DNA form, the CDR3 reads TGTGCCTGGAGGGGGACAGGGGACCGATCCTATGGCTACACCTTC. Translating it yields CAWRGTGDRSYGYTF. Full variable domain (outside the CDR3, taken from reference TRBV30 and TRBJ1-2): SQTIHQWPATLVQPVGSPLSLECTVEGTSNPNLYWYRQAAGRGLQLLFYSVGIGQISSEVPQNLSASRPQDRQFILSSKKLLLSDSGFYLCAWRGTGDRSYGYTFGSGTRLTVV.

This clone was seen a single time. This chain joins TRBV5-4 and TRBJ2-1, with 7 bases matching TRBD2. Germline CDR1 reads SGHNT; CDR2 reads YYREEE (reference sequence). V lost 0 bases to trimming and J lost 5 bases; unmatched junction nucleotides: 5. There are 15 residues in the CDR3. CDR3 bases: TGTGCCAGCAGCTTGGCCCAGCGGGATGACAATGAGCAGTTCTTC. Encoded protein: CASSLAQRDDNEQFF.

The chain employs TRBV11-2 and TRBJ1-2; tentatively, D is TRBD1 (6 bases). This CDR3 has 17 amino acids. Germline V gives CDR1 SGHAT, CDR2 FQNNGV. Trimming removed 2 bases from V and 3 bases from J, with 19 bases in between. The CDR3 sequence is CASSLTGSPRGDYGYTF. The CDR3, as DNA: TGTGCCAGCAGCTTAACAGGGTCTCCTCGTGGCGACTATGGCTACACCTTC.

This chain uses TRBV18 with TRBJ1-4; TRBD1 might be the D (6 bases). The CDR3 runs to 13 residues. Germline CDR1 reads KGHSH; CDR2 reads LQKENI. V lost 2 bases and J lost 13, with 14 bases in between. CDR3: CASSPEDRRGLFF. CDR3 sequence (DNA): TGTGCCAGCTCACCAGAAGACCGCAGGGGACTGTTTTTT.

The chain uses TRBV5-5 and TRBJ2-5; D not resolved. The V end lost 4 bases, the J end lost 2 bases, and 12 bases lay between the germline ends. The CDR3 contains 14 residues. The germline gives CDR1 SGHKS, CDR2 YYEKEE (reference sequence). The CDR3 here is CASSPPPGQETQYF. The CDR3, as DNA: TGTGCCAGCAGCCCCCCTCCGGGTCAAGAGACCCAGTACTTC.

The chain carries TRBV27 and TRBJ1-6; D is ambiguous. The CDR3 is 15 amino acids. The germline CDR1 and CDR2 sequences are MNHEY and SMNVEV (reference sequence). V was pared by 5 bases and J by 7 bases, with 15 bases between. The CDR3 is CASSTDQTANSPLHF. The CDR3 coding sequence is TGTGCCAGCAGTACAGACCAGACCGCGAATTCACCCCTCCACTTT.

J is TRBJ1-2 and V is TRBV29-1, with 9 positions matching TRBD1. The V segment lost 3 bases and the J segment 2 bases; nucleotides outside the gene matches: 4. Germline CDR1 reads SQVTM; CDR2 reads ANQGSEA. The CDR3 covers 14 residues. The CDR3 nucleotides read TGCAGCGTTGAGGGCACAGGGGGCAACTATGGCTACACCTTC. It specifies CSVEGTGGNYGYTF. Full variable domain (missing parts from reference TRBV29-1 and TRBJ1-2): SAVISQKPSRDICQRGTSLTIQCQVDSQVTMMFWYRQQPGQSLTLIATANQGSEATYESGFVIDKFPISRPNLTFSTLTVSNMSPEDSSIYLCSVEGTGGNYGYTFGSGTRLTVV.

The chain combines TRBV30 with TRBJ1-2; D gene unclear. The CDR3 is 16 residues long. V was clipped by 2 bases and J by 3 bases, with 19 bases between them. CDR1 is GTSNPN, CDR2 SVGIG, per germline (reference sequence). This CDR3 is CAWSPDGGLRDYGYTF. The CDR3 DNA is TGTGCCTGGAGTCCGGATGGAGGGTTAAGGGACTATGGCTACACCTTC. The entire variable domain, with the rest obtained from reference TRBV30 and TRBJ1-2, is as follows: SQTIHQWPATLVQPVGSPLSLECTVEGTSNPNLYWYRQAAGRGLQLLFYSVGIGQISSEVPQNLSASRPQDRQFILSSKKLLLSDSGFYLCAWSPDGGLRDYGYTFGSGTRLTVV.

This clone was seen a single time. The V gene is TRBV5-8, the J gene TRBJ1-6, with D perhaps TRBD1 (5 bases). Looked up from germline, CDR1 is SGHTS and CDR2 is YDEGEE. V lost 0 bases to trimming and J lost 4 bases, with 5 bases between them. The CDR3 runs to 14 residues. The CDR3 nucleotides read TGTGCCAGCAGCTTGGGACAGTATAATTCACCCCTCCACTTT. Translating gives CASSLGQYNSPLHF.

The chain has TRBV19 and TRBJ2-2; 8 nucleotides match TRBD2. V lost 5 bases and J lost 0; bases outside the gene matches: 2. Germline assignment: CDR1 LNHDA and CDR2 SQIVND (reference sequence). CDR3 length equals 15 residues. The CDR3: CASSPGLANTGELFF. CDR3 DNA: TGTGCCAGTAGTCCGGGACTAGCGAACACCGGGGAGCTGTTTTTT.

This sequence joins TRBV28 and TRBJ2-7, with 8 bases that match TRBD1. CDR1 and CDR2 (germline): MDHEN, SYDVKM. The CDR3 has 14 amino acids. With V trimmed by 5 bases and J by 7 bases, 10 bases remained unmatched. The CDR3 coding sequence is TGTGCCAGCAGTAGACTGACAGGGGATGAGGAGCAGTACTTC. Amino acid sequence: CASSRLTGDEEQYF. The full variable domain, in which reference TRBV28 and TRBJ2-7 provide the parts outside the CDR3, is DVKVTQSSRYLVKRTGEKVFLECVQDMDHENMFWYRQDPGLGLRLIYFSYDVKMKEKGDIPEGYSVSREKKERFSLILESASTNQTSMYLCASSRLTGDEEQYFGPGTRLTVT.

The chain carries TRBV11-2 and TRBJ2-4; 11 bases are shared with TRBD1. CDR1 is SGHAT and CDR2 is FQNNGV in the germline V gene. The CDR3 extends over 19 amino acids. The ends lost 4 bases at V and 2 bases at J; junction bases unmatched: 13. The CDR3 DNA follows: TGTGCCAGCAGCTCAACCCCGGACAGGGGGCTCTTAACCAAAAACATTCAGTACTTC. Encoded protein: CASSSTPDRGLLTKNIQYF.

The chain uses TRBV18 and TRBJ1-5; D perhaps matches TRBD1 (5 bases). Germline lookup yields CDR1 KGHSH and CDR2 LQKENI. Trimming removed 3 bases from V and 0 bases from J, with 9 bases in between. The CDR3 spans 15 residues. In nucleotides, the CDR3 is TGTGCCAGCTCACCGGGGCAGGCTAGCAATCAGCCCCAGCATTTT. As protein: CASSPGQASNQPQHF.

There are a few counts of this clone. The chain employs TRBV7-8 and TRBJ1-5; 11 bases fit TRBD1. CDR1 is SGHVS, CDR2 FQNEAQ, per germline. This CDR3 region has 15 residues. Trimming cost V 1 base and J 10 bases; bases outside gene matches: 6. In DNA, the CDR3 is TGTGCCAGCAGCTTAGGGGGGACAGGGGGATTACCCCAGCATTTT. It specifies CASSLGGTGGLPQHF.

The chain carries TRBV6-2 or TRBV6-3 and TRBJ1-6; no clear D gene. Per the germline V gene, CDR1 is MNHEY and CDR2 is SVGEGT. V lost 2 bases, J lost 7 bases, and 9 bases lay in between. The CDR3 totals 14 residues. In DNA form, the CDR3 reads TGTGCCAGCAGTTACGTTGGAGACAATTCACCCCTCCACTTT. This codes for CASSYVGDNSPLHF.

A remark on this clone: The same CDR3 also results from other DNA sequences found in this sample. The chain employs TRBV9 and TRBJ2-1; D is perhaps TRBD2 (6 bases). V lost 0 bases and J 0 bases, leaving 7 bases between the germline ends. Looked up from germline, CDR1 is SGDLS and CDR2 is YYNGEE. The CDR3 loop spans 15 amino acids. CDR3 sequence: CASSVGSGSYNEQFF. The CDR3 DNA reads TGTGCCAGCAGCGTAGGTAGCGGCTCCTACAATGAGCAGTTCTTC.

This chain uses TRBV21-1 with TRBJ2-4; the DNA was not compared with TRBD1, the D call given in the table. TRBV21-1 corresponds to a pseudogene. The CDR3 runs 17 residues. CDR3 protein: CASSMTGEFKAKNIQYF. As DNA, the CDR3 is TGTGCCAGCAGCATGACAGGGGAATTCAAGGCCAAAAACATTCAGTACTTC.

This chain uses TRBV5-5 with TRBJ2-7; 8 nucleotides align to TRBD1. J lost 1 base, V lost 3 bases, and 6 bases had no gene match. Germline V gene lookup returns CDR1 SGHKS and CDR2 YYEKEE (reference sequence). CDR3 length: 15 residues. The CDR3 nucleotides read TGTGCCAGCAGCTCCGGACAGGGAATATCCTACGAGCAGTACTTC. This gives the protein CASSSGQGISYEQYF.

As DNA, the CDR3 is TGTGCCAGCAGCGCAGACCAGGGGTTCTCTGGAAACACCATATATTTT. As protein: CASSADQGFSGNTIYF. The J gene is TRBJ1-3, the V gene TRBV5-5, with D maybe TRBD1 (6 bases). The V gene lost 4 bases and the J gene lost 0 bases, with 14 bases spanning the gap. This CDR3 is 16 amino acids long. The germline V gene has CDR1 SGHKS and CDR2 YYEKEE (reference sequence).

This clone was seen only a few times. J is TRBJ2-7 and V is TRBV6-2 or TRBV6-3; the D is unclear. Germline values: CDR1 MNHEY, CDR2 SVGEGT. The CDR3 covers 13 residues. The V end was cut by 2 bases, the J end by 6 bases, with 11 bases between. CDR3 coding DNA: TGTGCCAGCAGTTACCCGCTCCGGGTCGAGCAGTACTTC. It yields the protein CASSYPLRVEQYF.

A few counts support this clone. The rearrangement uses TRBV10-1 and TRBJ2-2; TRBD1 aligns across 8 bases. The germline V gene has CDR1 WNHNN and CDR2 SYGVQD (reference sequence). V shed 4 bases and J 3 bases; nucleotides not matched to a gene: 4. The CDR3 extends over 15 amino acids. CDR3 region: CASSGGQGYTGELFF. CDR3 nucleotides: TGCGCCAGCAGTGGAGGACAGGGTTACACCGGGGAGCTGTTTTTT.

This chain connects TRBV19 to TRBJ1-2; D remains unclear. V was trimmed by 7 bases and J by 6 bases, leaving 18 bases between them. The germline V gene encodes CDR1 LNHDA and CDR2 SQIVND (reference sequence). This CDR3 is built from 14 residues. This CDR3 reads CASTPSGGLHGYTF. The CDR3 DNA reads as TGTGCCAGTACCCCGTCAGGAGGGTTGCATGGCTACACCTTC.

This clone was recorded once. The chain is built from TRBV5-1 and TRBJ2-2; no clear D. The CDR3 covers 14 residues. Looked up from germline, CDR1 is SGHRS and CDR2 is YFSETQ. V lost 2 bases to trimming and J lost 0 bases, with 5 bases between them. CDR3 coding DNA: TGCGCCAGCAGCTTTTCGGCGAACACCGGGGAGCTGTTTTTT. It codes for CASSFSANTGELFF.

This chain links TRBV27 with TRBJ2-6, with D possibly matching TRBD2 (6 bases). Germline lookup yields CDR1 MNHEY and CDR2 SMNVEV (reference sequence). V shed 2 bases and J shed 4 bases, with 12 bases lying between them. The CDR3 is made up of 16 amino acids. Here the CDR3 DNA reads TGTGCCAGCAGTTTAGGGACTGCCACCGGGGCCAACGTCCTGACTTTC. Its protein is CASSLGTATGANVLTF.